This TCR beta chain was profiled in a study of blood T cell repertoires in COVID-19. Turning to the study itself: Whether acute or convalescent, the COVID-19 samples came from the United States, Italy and Spain. Sources were T cells, B-cell-depleted T cells, or PBMCs; the material itself was cDNA or gDNA.

This CDR3 comprises 13 residues. In the source study's methods: Reference gene primer amplification in the assay estimated nucleated cell counts. TCRdb's copy holds only in-frame clones and misses some; the assay was immunoSEQ multiplex PCR. That table furnishes V, J and clone size, whereas the DNA furnished D and trimming. The profile shows some 260,000 clones, around 90% of them singletons. This receptor was identified in a human donor in a cohort sampled during active COVID-19. The V gene is TRBV21-1, the J gene TRBJ2-7; the listed D gene, TRBD2, was not tested against the DNA. TRBV21-1 is listed as a pseudogene. Sample: peripheral blood. The CDR3 DNA reads as TGTGCCTCCGAGAGAGCATTGTGCTACGAGCAGTACTTC. It translates to CASERALCYEQYF.